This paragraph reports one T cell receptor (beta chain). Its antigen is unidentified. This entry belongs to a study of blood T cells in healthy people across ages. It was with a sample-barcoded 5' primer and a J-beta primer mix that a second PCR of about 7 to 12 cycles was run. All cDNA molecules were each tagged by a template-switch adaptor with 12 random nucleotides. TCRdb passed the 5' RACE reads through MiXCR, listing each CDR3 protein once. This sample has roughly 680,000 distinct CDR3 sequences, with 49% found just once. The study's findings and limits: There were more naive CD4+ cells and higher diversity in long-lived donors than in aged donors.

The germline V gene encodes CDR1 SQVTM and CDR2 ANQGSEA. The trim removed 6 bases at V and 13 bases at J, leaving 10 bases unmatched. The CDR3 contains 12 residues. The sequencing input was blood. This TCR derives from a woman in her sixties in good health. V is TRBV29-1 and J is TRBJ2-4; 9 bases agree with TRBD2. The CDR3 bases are TGCAGCGTGTCAGGGTCGGCGGGGGGGCAGTACTTC. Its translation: CSVSGSAGGQYF.